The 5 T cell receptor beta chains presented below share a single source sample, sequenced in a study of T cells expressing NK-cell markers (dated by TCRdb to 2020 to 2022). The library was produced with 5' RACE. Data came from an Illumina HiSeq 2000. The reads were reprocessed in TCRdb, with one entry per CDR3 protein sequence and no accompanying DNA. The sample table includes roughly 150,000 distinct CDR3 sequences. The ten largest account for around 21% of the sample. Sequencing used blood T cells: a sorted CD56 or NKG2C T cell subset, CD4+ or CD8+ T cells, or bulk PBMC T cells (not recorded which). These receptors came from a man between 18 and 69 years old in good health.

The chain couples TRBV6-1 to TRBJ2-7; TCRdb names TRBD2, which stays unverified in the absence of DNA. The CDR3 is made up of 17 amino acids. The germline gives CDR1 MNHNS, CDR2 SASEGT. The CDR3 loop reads CASSEALVQGPLYEQYF.

The CDR3 protein is CASSEPTGGISGANVLTF. The gene calls are TRBV7-8 and TRBJ2-6; checking the TCRdb D call of TRBD1 is not possible without DNA. The germline gives CDR1 SGHVS, CDR2 FQNEAQ. The CDR3 is 18 residues long.

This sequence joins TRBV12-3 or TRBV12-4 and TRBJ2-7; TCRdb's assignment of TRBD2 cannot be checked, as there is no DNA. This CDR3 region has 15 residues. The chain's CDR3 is CASSLIGLSSYEQYF.

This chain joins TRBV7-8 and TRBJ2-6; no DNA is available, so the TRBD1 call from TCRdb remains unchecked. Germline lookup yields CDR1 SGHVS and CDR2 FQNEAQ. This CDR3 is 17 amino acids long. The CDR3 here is CASSERTGSSGANVLTF.

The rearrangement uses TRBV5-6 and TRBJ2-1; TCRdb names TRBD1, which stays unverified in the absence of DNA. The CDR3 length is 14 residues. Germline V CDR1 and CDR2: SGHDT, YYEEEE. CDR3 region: CASRSEGVGNEQFF.